This T cell receptor (beta chain) was captured in a study of blood T cell repertoires in COVID-19. Study-level information: For recovered donors of Cohort 3, there were two negative PCRs, clearance, or symptom resolution.

Clinical history as reported by participants underpinned cohort assignment. Original processing notes: By means of reference gene primer amplification, nucleated cell counts were estimated. Data came from immunoSEQ multiplex PCR; TCRdb stores just in-frame clones and leaves some out. The V and J calls and clone size are taken from that table; D and trimming were inferred from the DNA. The table includes 250,000 to 350,000 clones, 85% to 90% detected once. Trimming removed 4 bases from V and 4 bases from J; junction bases left unmatched: 9. Germline V gene sequence: CDR1 MDHEN, CDR2 SYDVKM. This CDR3 is 16 amino acids long.

The V call is TRBV28, the J call TRBJ1-1; TRBD1 matches at 10 bases. The clonotype was recovered from a woman aged 55-69 years in a cohort exposed to, infected with or recovered from COVID-19 (not recorded which). The sample taken for sequencing was PBMCs or T cells enriched from blood (not recorded which). The CDR3 DNA sequence: TGTGCCAGCAGTTCCGGGGACAGGGGCGGCGGCACTGAAGCTTTCTTT. Translation: CASSSGDRGGGTEAFF.